The clone carrying this T cell receptor (beta chain) was seen ten or more times. Antigen unknown. V was pared by 3 bases and J by 2 bases, with 11 bases between. Germline lookup yields CDR1 MNHEY and CDR2 SVGAGI. This CDR3 region has 15 residues. A sample-barcoded 5' primer and a J-beta primer mix were used in a second PCR of about 6 to 12 cycles. Using its own MiXCR run on the 5' RACE reads, TCRdb lists one record per CDR3 protein. The data hold around 870,000 distinct CDR3 sequences, with 25% to 35% observed a single time. The sample belongs to a study of blood T cells in healthy people across ages. Study-wide points: A greater number of naive CD4+ cells and higher diversity distinguished long-lived donors from aged donors.

The clonotype comes from a woman over 75 in good health. This chain links TRBV6-5 with TRBJ2-1, with a weak D call TRBD2 (6 bases). Sequences were obtained from blood. This CDR3 is CASSYLSGTYNEQFF. The CDR3 coding sequence is TGTGCCAGCAGTTATCTTAGCGGTACCTACAATGAGCAGTTCTTC.